The 17 T cell receptor beta chains given below trace back to one sample, sequenced in a study of blood T cell repertoires in COVID-19. Measured with immunoSEQ multiplex PCR; TCRdb has only the in-frame clones, and not every one. The sample holds under 400,000 clones, 70% to 90% seen once. Sample: peripheral blood. Receptors originate from a woman in her 30s with COVID-19, enrolled during active disease.

The table lists this clone with a few counts. The chain joins TRBV4-2 to TRBJ1-3; D gene unclear. V lost 0 bases, J lost 9 bases, and 15 bases lay in between. The germline V gene encodes CDR1 LGHNA and CDR2 YNFKEQ. This CDR3 region has 15 residues. The CDR3 reads CASSQDQQPHFTIYF. The CDR3 coding sequence is TGTGCCAGCAGCCAAGATCAACAGCCTCATTTCACCATATATTTT.

The J gene is TRBJ1-3, the V gene TRBV7-9; maybe TRBD1 (5 bases). This CDR3 is 15 amino acids long. Germline V lookup: CDR1 SEHNR, CDR2 FQNEAQ (reference sequence). The ends were cut back, 3 bases at V and 0 bases at J, with 9 bases in the middle. Written as DNA, the CDR3 is TGTGCCAGCAGCTTGGACACGAGCTCTGGAAACACCATATATTTT. It codes for CASSLDTSSGNTIYF. The complete variable domain, with remaining parts taken from reference TRBV7-9 and TRBJ1-3, reads DTGVSQNPRHKITKRGQNVTFRCDPISEHNRLYWYRQTLGQGPEFLTYFQNEAQLEKSRLLSDRFSAERPKGSFSTLEIQRTEQGDSAMYLCASSLDTSSGNTIYFGEGSWLTVV.

V gene TRBV7-9 combines with J gene TRBJ2-2, with 11 positions matching TRBD2. Trimming removed 3 bases from V and 1 base from J; junction bases left unmatched: 4. Germline loops: CDR1 SEHNR, CDR2 FQNEAQ (reference sequence). The CDR3 is 17 residues long. The CDR3 DNA reads as TGTGCCAGCAGCTTCGACGGGACTAGCGGGAACACCGGGGAGCTGTTTTTT. It codes for CASSFDGTSGNTGELFF.

This clone was picked up one time. V gene TRBV10-3 combines with J gene TRBJ2-5; D gene ambiguous. V was cut by 3 bases and J by 7 bases, with 9 bases left in between. Per the germline V gene, CDR1 is ENHRY and CDR2 is SYGVKD. CDR3 length equals 12 residues. This CDR3 is CAISEGPGTQYF. As DNA, the CDR3 is TGTGCCATCAGTGAAGGCCCAGGGACCCAGTACTTC.

This chain links TRBV10-1 with TRBJ2-3, with D possibly TRBD1 on 5 matching bases. V gave up 2 bases and J gave up 3 bases, with 9 bases separating them. CDR3 length: 14 residues. Germline V lookup: CDR1 WNHNN, CDR2 SYGVQD (reference sequence). The CDR3, as DNA: TGCGCCAGCAGTGAGCACAGGTTAACAGATACGCAGTATTTT. Translated, it gives CASSEHRLTDTQYF.

V gene TRBV30 combines with J gene TRBJ2-5; D is perhaps TRBD1 (5 bases). With 3 bases removed from V and 4 bases from J, the gap between germline ends came to 12 bases. The CDR3 is made up of 13 amino acids. Per the germline V gene, CDR1 is GTSNPN and CDR2 is SVGIG (reference sequence). The CDR3 is CAWSSIRGETQYF. The CDR3 DNA sequence: TGTGCCTGGAGCTCTATTAGGGGAGAGACCCAGTACTTC.

The chain joins TRBV4-2 to TRBJ1-2; tentatively, D is TRBD1 (6 bases). Germline V gene sequence: CDR1 LGHNA, CDR2 YNFKEQ. The CDR3 runs 14 residues. V lost 0 bases to trimming and J lost 4 bases, with 9 bases between them. CDR3 residues: CASSQDRGSYGYTF. CDR3 bases: TGTGCCAGCAGCCAAGACAGGGGAAGCTATGGCTACACCTTC.

The chain has TRBV4-3 and TRBJ1-2; D remains ambiguous. Germline loops: CDR1 LGHNA, CDR2 YSLEER. Trimming removed 3 bases from V and 4 bases from J, with 15 bases in between. This CDR3 is 15 amino acids long. The CDR3 DNA reads as TGCGCCAGCAGCCAGATCCTGGCGAGGGCCTATGGCTACACCTTC. This codes for CASSQILARAYGYTF.

The chain carries TRBV25-1 and TRBJ1-1; perhaps TRBD1 as D (5 bases). CDR3 length equals 16 residues. Germline V lookup: CDR1 MGHDK, CDR2 SYGVNS. V was shortened by 1 base and J by 0 bases, with 12 bases between the two germline ends. The CDR3 sequence: CASSELMEGLNTEAFF. The CDR3 DNA follows: TGTGCCAGCAGTGAATTAATGGAGGGACTGAACACTGAAGCTTTCTTT.

This clone has more than one count but fewer than ten. The chain carries TRBV7-6 and TRBJ1-4, with D possibly TRBD1 on 6 matching bases. Germline V gene lookup returns CDR1 SGHVS and CDR2 FNYEAQ. V lost 1 base and J lost 10, with 16 bases in between. The CDR3 sequence is 15 residues long. The CDR3 reads CASSLGGGADRKLFF. CDR3 coding DNA: TGTGCCAGCAGCTTAGGAGGGGGGGCGGACCGAAAACTGTTTTTT.

The J gene is TRBJ1-2, the V gene TRBV6-1, with D unresolved. CDR1 is MNHNS and CDR2 is SASEGT in the germline V gene. The CDR3 contains 12 residues. CDR3: CAGRGNGNGYTF. The CDR3 DNA follows: TGTGCTGGCCGGGGAAACGGGAATGGCTACACCTTC.

The J gene is TRBJ2-7, the V gene TRBV11-3; D remains ambiguous. The CDR3 spans 12 residues. The V end was cut by 6 bases, the J end by 6 bases, with 12 bases between. Germline V gene sequence: CDR1 SGHNT, CDR2 YENEEA. The CDR3 region is CASRAPPGEQYF. In DNA form, the CDR3 reads TGTGCCAGCAGAGCTCCCCCCGGCGAGCAGTACTTC.

This clone was seen just once. The CDR3 nucleotides read TGCGCCAGCAGCTCTACTCCCGGGACTCTTAATGAAAAACTGTTTTTT. Translated, it gives CASSSTPGTLNEKLFF. The J gene is TRBJ1-4, the V gene TRBV5-1; TRBD1 is a possible D gene (5 bases). Deletions cut 3 bases from V and 4 bases from J, with 16 bases between. The CDR3 runs 16 residues. Per the germline V gene, CDR1 is SGHRS and CDR2 is YFSETQ.

V usage is TRBV6-2 or TRBV6-3 and J usage is TRBJ2-2; 8 positions match TRBD1. CDR1 and CDR2 from the germline V gene are MNHEY and SVGEGT. This CDR3 is built from 21 residues. Unmatched junction bases numbered 16, after V lost 0 bases and J lost 1 base. CDR3 coding DNA: TGTGCCAGCAGTTACTCCTATACCGACAGGGGTAATGGTTGGAACACCGGGGAGCTGTTTTTT. This codes for CASSYSYTDRGNGWNTGELFF.

The CDR3 reads CASSQVTGFQANTEAFF. The CDR3 DNA sequence: TGCGCCAGCAGCCAAGTAACAGGCTTTCAGGCGAACACTGAAGCTTTCTTT. The chain couples TRBV4-1 to TRBJ1-1, with D possibly TRBD1 on 5 matching bases. The CDR3 is 17 residues long. V was shortened by 1 base and J by 1 base, with 16 bases between the two germline ends. Germline loops: CDR1 MGHRA, CDR2 YSYEKL.

V usage is TRBV2 and J usage is TRBJ1-1; the D gene is possibly TRBD1 (6 bases). The CDR3 length is 15 residues. Trimming shortened V by 4 bases and J by 7 bases, and 19 bases separated the two germline ends. CDR1 SNHLY and CDR2 FYNNEI come from the germline V gene. The CDR3 reads CASSVDRTATIEAFF. The CDR3 DNA is TGTGCCAGCAGTGTGGACAGAACCGCAACCATTGAAGCTTTCTTT. Complete variable domain (other parts from reference TRBV2 and TRBJ1-1): EPEVTQTPSHQVTQMGQEVILRCVPISNHLYFYWYRQILGQKVEFLVSFYNNEISEKSEIFDDQFSVERPDGSNFTLKIRSTKLEDSAMYFCASSVDRTATIEAFFGQGTRLTVV.

The chain employs TRBV13 and TRBJ2-1; no clear D gene. The germline V gene has CDR1 PRHDT and CDR2 FYEKMQ (reference sequence). The CDR3 runs 12 residues. Trimming cost V 0 bases and J 9 bases, with 6 bases left between them. CDR3 bases: TGTGCCAGCAGCTTAGGCGGTAGTGAGCAGTTCTTC. Residues: CASSLGGSEQFF.